This T cell receptor beta chain was documented in a study of metastatic and nonmetastatic thyroid tumors. Study background: Patients with malignant and benign thyroid disease provided blood and tumor or nodule tissue, whose repertoires were compared.

Prior to thyroid surgery, none of the patients had received any treatment. Study processing details: It was from CDR3 differences across clinicopathological groups that a distant-metastasis classifier for papillary thyroid cancer was built. TCRdb re-clonotyped the PCR reads via MiXCR. The V and J calls and clone size come from TCRdb's table, not from the authors' own analysis. Altogether under 30,000 clones are present, 16% being singletons, with the ten largest covering around 6.3%. CDR1 and CDR2 from the germline V gene are SGHNT and YENEEA. V was clipped by 5 bases and J by 8 bases, with 16 bases between them. CDR3 length: 14 amino acids. General study results and limits: TCR beta diversity was reportedly significantly higher in malignant thyroid tumors than benign nodules, in blood and tumor.

This clone occurred many times. Antigen: not known. The genes are TRBV11-3 and TRBJ2-1; D might be TRBD1 or TRBD2, each matching 5 bases. The receptor comes from a male donor with papillary thyroid cancer or a benign thyroid nodule (not recorded which). Some clones in this sample may be carry-over from other donors' samples. The sequenced sample was blood. The CDR3 here is CASSRDGTSDEQFF. The CDR3 DNA reads as TGTGCCAGCAGCCGGGACGGAACGTCTGATGAGCAGTTCTTC.